Reported below is one TCR beta chain. Profiling relied on immunoSEQ multiplex PCR, and the TCRdb table lists in-frame clones only, not all of them. The data contain around 210,000 clones, roughly 88% of them singletons. V trimming: 7 bases; J trimming: 7 bases; junction bases outside the gene matches: 13. The CDR3 contains 15 residues. CDR1 and CDR2 from the germline V gene are SQVTM and ANQGSEA. This record comes from a study of blood T cell repertoires in COVID-19. Study details: Spain, Italy and the United States supplied samples that represented acute and convalescent COVID-19.

The clonotype was recovered from a man aged 50-60 years with COVID-19, enrolled during active disease. The sequenced material came from peripheral blood. V usage is TRBV29-1 and J usage is TRBJ2-1; 10 bases are a match to TRBD1. The CDR3 DNA reads as TGCAGCGCCCCTTCCGGGACAGGGGAGAGTAATGAGCAGTTCTTC. Residues: CSAPSGTGESNEQFF.